The rows below give T cell receptor beta chains drawn from one sample of a study of cytomegalovirus exposure and HLA in healthy donors. Clones were sequenced by immunoSEQ multiplex PCR, and TCRdb holds only the in-frame ones, with some missing. The table includes 200,000 to 250,000 clones, 75% to 90% detected once. Sequenced input: PBMCs. These receptors were taken from a woman aged 18-35 years in good health and CMV-seronegative. Each CDR3 is given with its conserved first and last residue. D genes are given only for firm matches.

CDR3aa: CSVRGSQETQYF
v_gene: TRBV29-1
d_gene: .
j_gene: TRBJ2-5

CDR3aa: CASSNDRKRRTEAFF
v_gene: TRBV2
d_gene: .
j_gene: TRBJ1-1

CDR3aa: CASSFAGEVEAFF
v_gene: TRBV27
d_gene: .
j_gene: TRBJ1-1

CDR3aa: CASSVEPGLQLNTEAFF
v_gene: TRBV9
d_gene: .
j_gene: TRBJ1-1

CDR3aa: CASTPRGRPNEKLFF
v_gene: TRBV6-6
d_gene: .
j_gene: TRBJ1-4

CDR3aa: CASSEGTGVDEKLFF
v_gene: TRBV5-1
d_gene: TRBD1
j_gene: TRBJ1-4

CDR3aa: CASSDSTSGANVLTF
v_gene: TRBV6-4
d_gene: .
j_gene: TRBJ2-6

CDR3aa: CASSLRTGKYNEQFF
v_gene: TRBV5-4
d_gene: .
j_gene: TRBJ2-1

CDR3aa: CASSPTSGTDTQYF
v_gene: TRBV6-4
d_gene: TRBD2
j_gene: TRBJ2-3

CDR3aa: CASSPDRDTDEQYF
v_gene: TRBV18
d_gene: TRBD1
j_gene: TRBJ2-7

CDR3aa: CASSESWRVGYNEQFF
v_gene: TRBV6-1
d_gene: .
j_gene: TRBJ2-1

CDR3aa: CASSLEGDSNSGNTIYF
v_gene: TRBV5-1
d_gene: TRBD1
j_gene: TRBJ1-3

CDR3aa: CASSLEGGLDNEQFF
v_gene: TRBV11-3
d_gene: TRBD1
j_gene: TRBJ2-1

CDR3aa: CASSFARVNTEAFF
v_gene: TRBV11-2
d_gene: .
j_gene: TRBJ1-1

CDR3aa: CASSSQLNYGYTF
v_gene: TRBV7-2
d_gene: .
j_gene: TRBJ1-2

CDR3aa: CASSWEDYEQYF
v_gene: TRBV11-2
d_gene: .
j_gene: TRBJ2-7

CDR3aa: CASSSGLRNTEAFF
v_gene: TRBV6-6
d_gene: .
j_gene: TRBJ1-1

CDR3aa: CASSEGLAGISYNEQFF
v_gene: TRBV9
d_gene: TRBD2
j_gene: TRBJ2-1

CDR3aa: CASSLRTSGAYEQYF
v_gene: TRBV5-1
d_gene: TRBD2
j_gene: TRBJ2-7

CDR3aa: CASSSGLAEFNTGELFF
v_gene: TRBV5-6
d_gene: TRBD2
j_gene: TRBJ2-2

CDR3aa: CAWTIGGEQYF
v_gene: TRBV30
d_gene: TRBD2
j_gene: TRBJ2-7

CDR3aa: CASSPGDREGSPLHF
v_gene: TRBV28
d_gene: TRBD1
j_gene: TRBJ1-6

CDR3aa: CSVLSSGTGGYGYTF
v_gene: TRBV29-1
d_gene: TRBD1
j_gene: TRBJ1-2